Shown below are 13 T cell receptor beta chains from a single sample sequenced in a study of cytomegalovirus exposure and HLA in healthy donors. Generated by immunoSEQ multiplex PCR, the TCRdb table keeps only in-frame clones and is missing some. The data hold around 52,000 clones, with 88% observed a single time. The sample taken for sequencing was PBMCs. All receptors derive from a woman in her thirties in good health and CMV-seronegative.

This rearrangement joins TRBV13 to TRBJ1-1, with D possibly matching TRBD1 (5 bases). CDR1 is PRHDT, CDR2 FYEKMQ, per germline (reference sequence). The V end was cut by 3 bases, the J end by 3 bases, with 11 bases between. The CDR3 is 14 amino acids. CDR3 nucleotide sequence: TGTGCCAGCAGCTTTCGTCAGGGTGACACTGAAGCTTTCTTT. Its protein product is CASSFRQGDTEAFF.

The chain combines TRBV5-1 with TRBJ1-2; tentative D call: TRBD1 (6 bases). Germline CDR1 and CDR2: SGHRS and YFSETQ. The CDR3 totals 16 residues. Trimming stripped 4 bases from V and 7 bases from J, with 23 bases between. CDR3 residues: CASSESTRGNLGGYTF. Here the CDR3 DNA reads TGCGCCAGCAGCGAGAGCACAAGGGGGAATTTGGGTGGCTACACCTTC.

The chain recombines TRBV11-2 with TRBJ2-3; D is possibly TRBD2 (6 bases). The CDR3 covers 16 residues. CDR1 and CDR2 from the germline V gene are SGHAT and FQNNGV. V was pared by 8 bases and J by 1 base, with 19 bases between. The CDR3 bases are TGTGCCAGCGGATCTTGGCGGAGGGGTGGCACAGATACGCAGTATTTT. Translating gives CASGSWRRGGTDTQYF.

The rearrangement links TRBV5-5 to TRBJ1-2; 8 positions agree with TRBD1. Per germline, CDR1 SGHKS and CDR2 YYEKEE (reference sequence). CDR3 length: 17 amino acids. V shed 0 bases and J 8 bases; nucleotides not matched to a gene: 15. The CDR3 is CASSLGTGFVLKTGYTF. CDR3 DNA: TGTGCCAGCAGCTTGGGGACAGGGTTCGTGTTGAAAACGGGCTACACCTTC.

Here the CDR3 DNA reads TGTGCCAGCAGTTCAGGGCGGGAGAGCTATGGCTACACCTTC. Translation: CASSSGRESYGYTF. V is TRBV6-5 and J is TRBJ1-2, with D tentatively TRBD1 (5 bases). Germline V gives CDR1 MNHEY, CDR2 SVGAGI. V lost 4 bases to trimming and J lost 4 bases, with 13 bases between them. The CDR3 consists of 14 residues.

This chain connects TRBV18 to TRBJ2-2, with 11 nucleotides matching TRBD2. Germline lookup yields CDR1 KGHSH and CDR2 LQKENI. With V trimmed by 2 bases and J by 4 bases, 9 bases remained unmatched. This CDR3 has 18 residues. The CDR3: CASSPKTSGVLVTGELFF. CDR3 coding DNA: TGTGCCAGCTCACCAAAGACTAGCGGGGTCCTTGTCACCGGGGAGCTGTTTTTT.

This chain connects TRBV11-2 to TRBJ1-1; D call uncertain. V dropped 6 bases and J dropped 6 bases, with 8 bases sitting between them. Germline V gene data show CDR1 as SGHAT and CDR2 as FQNNGV. The CDR3 sequence is 11 residues long. The CDR3 nucleotides read TGTGCCAGCAGGACCGGGTCTGAAGCTTTCTTT. It translates to CASRTGSEAFF. Variable domain in full (rest from reference TRBV11-2 and TRBJ1-1): EAGVAQSPRYKIIEKRQSVAFWCNPISGHATLYWYQQILGQGPKLLIQFQNNGVVDDSQLPKDRFSAERLKGVDSTLKIQPAKLEDSAVYLCASRTGSEAFFGQGTRLTVV.

J is TRBJ2-3 and V is TRBV28; perhaps TRBD2 as D (5 bases). The germline V gene has CDR1 MDHEN and CDR2 SYDVKM. The CDR3 loop spans 15 amino acids. V was pared by 3 bases and J by 0 bases, with 10 bases between. The CDR3 nucleotides are TGTGCCAGCAGTTTTGGCGACTACAGCACAGATACGCAGTATTTT. This translates into CASSFGDYSTDTQYF.

V gene TRBV25-1 combines with J gene TRBJ2-3, with D possibly being TRBD2 (6 bases). The CDR3 loop spans 14 amino acids. CDR1 MGHDK and CDR2 SYGVNS come from the germline V gene. Between the trimmed V and J ends, which lost 8 bases and 4 bases, there was a span of 16 bases. The CDR3 DNA reads as TGTGCCAGCGGGAGACTAGGCGCAGCAGATACGCAGTATTTT. Translation gives CASGRLGAADTQYF.

The chain couples TRBV2 to TRBJ2-1, with 7 bases fitting TRBD1. The V and J ends lost 3 bases and 6 bases, in that order; junction bases with no gene match: 8. The V gene's germline CDR1 is SNHLY and CDR2 FYNNEI. The CDR3 is 15 amino acids. The CDR3 nucleotides read TGTGCCAGCAGTGACGACAGGGCCACCCTCAATGAGCAGTTCTTC. Protein product: CASSDDRATLNEQFF.

The V and J genes are TRBV2 and TRBJ1-1; a weak D match, TRBD1 (5 bases). The CDR3 consists of 14 residues. Trimming took off 11 bases at V and 0 bases at J, with 16 bases between the two ends. Germline V gene sequence: CDR1 SNHLY, CDR2 FYNNEI. The CDR3 DNA reads TGTGCCGGACAACCTACGACGGTGAACACTGAAGCTTTCTTT. As protein: CAGQPTTVNTEAFF.

V gene TRBV2 combines with J gene TRBJ2-5; maybe TRBD2 (6 bases). In germline, CDR1 is SNHLY, CDR2 FYNNEI. CDR3 length equals 12 residues. V shed 6 bases and J shed 7 bases, with 12 bases lying between them. CDR3 sequence reads: CASRGLFGTQYF. CDR3 in DNA: TGTGCCAGCAGGGGACTCTTTGGGACCCAGTACTTC.

The CDR3 is CASSELRTGANYGYTF. The CDR3 DNA reads TGTGCCAGCAGTGAGTTGCGGACAGGGGCTAACTATGGCTACACCTTC. V usage is TRBV6-1 and J usage is TRBJ1-2; 9 bases are shared with TRBD1. CDR1 MNHNS and CDR2 SASEGT come from the germline V gene. There are 16 residues in the CDR3. V trimming: 3 bases; J trimming: 0 bases; junction bases outside the gene matches: 5.